This entry lists 2 T cell receptor beta chains sequenced from one sample in a study of CD8+CD57+ T cells in acquired aplastic anemia. CD8+CD57+ cell expansion had been shown by flow cytometry in patients chosen for sequencing. Investigators profiled TCR beta VDJ and CDR3 from genomic DNA template. Via MiXCR, TCRdb re-called the reads, giving one row per CDR3 protein. The table shows roughly 280,000 distinct CDR3 sequences, with about three fifths occurring only once. The source material was sorted CD4+, CD8+, or CD8+CD57+ T cells (not recorded which) from PBMCs. The receptors stem from a human donor with aplastic anemia.

There are a few counts of this clonotype. The CDR3 coding sequence is TGTGCCACCAGTGACCTGGGGGGGGGGGGGGGGATCTCCTACAATGAGCAGTTCTTC. This gives the protein CATSDLGGGGGISYNEQFF. This chain uses TRBV24-1 with TRBJ2-1; 7 bases align to TRBD2. Losses at the gene ends were 4 bases for V and 0 bases for J; bases not matched to a gene: 14. Per germline, CDR1 KGHDR and CDR2 SFDVKD. There are 19 residues in the CDR3.

The chain has TRBV5-1 and TRBJ1-2; possible D gene TRBD1, 5 bases. With 0 bases removed from V and 1 base from J, the gap between germline ends came to 7 bases. Germline V gene data show CDR1 as SGHRS and CDR2 as YFSETQ. This CDR3 has 14 amino acids. The CDR3 region is CASSLDRFNYGYTF. The DNA of the CDR3 is TGCGCCAGCAGCTTGGACAGGTTTAACTATGGCTACACCTTC.